This entry lists 14 T cell receptor beta chains sequenced from one sample in a study of radiotherapy plus CTLA-4 blockade in lung cancer. The data were produced by immunoSEQ multiplex PCR, yet TCRdb's version contains in-frame clones alone and is incomplete. Among about 100,000 clones listed, around 82% were seen once. Here the sequenced sample was peripheral blood, taken from a patient treated with radiotherapy plus ipilimumab. The receptors were gathered from a human donor with non-small cell lung cancer who had stable disease on radiotherapy plus ipilimumab.

This chain links TRBV28 with TRBJ1-1, with D perhaps matching TRBD1 (6 bases). Per the germline V gene, CDR1 is MDHEN and CDR2 is SYDVKM. The CDR3 is 17 amino acids. The V end was cut by 3 bases, the J end by 0 bases, with 17 bases between. CDR3 DNA: TGTGCCAGCAGTTTGGGGGGGGCCCGGGGCATGAACACTGAAGCTTTCTTT. This encodes CASSLGGARGMNTEAFF.

The chain is built from TRBV7-8 and TRBJ1-5; no clear D. V gave up 5 bases and J gave up 2 bases, with 13 bases separating them. Germline V gene sequence: CDR1 SGHVS, CDR2 FQNEAQ. There are 15 residues in the CDR3. The CDR3 region has the DNA TGTGCCAGCAGCCCCACTAGGCTCGGCAATCAGCCCCAGCATTTT. It is translated as CASSPTRLGNQPQHF.

The V gene is TRBV2, the J gene TRBJ2-6; 10 bases are shared with TRBD1. V dropped 4 bases and J dropped 0; count of bases not matched to a gene: 6. The CDR3 has 18 residues. Germline CDR1 is SNHLY and CDR2 is FYNNEI. The CDR3: CASSVGQGVPSGANVLTF. CDR3 nucleotides: TGTGCCAGCAGTGTTGGACAGGGGGTACCCTCTGGGGCCAACGTCCTGACTTTC.

The rearrangement joins TRBV27 to TRBJ1-5; a weak D match, TRBD1 (6 bases). Trimming shortened V by 0 bases and J by 6 bases, and 12 bases separated the two germline ends. Germline V gene data show CDR1 as MNHEY and CDR2 as SMNVEV (reference sequence). CDR3 size: 15 residues. The CDR3 sequence is CASSLSQGTSQPQHF. CDR3 nucleotide sequence: TGTGCCAGCAGTTTATCACAGGGTACTTCTCAGCCCCAGCATTTT.

The chain uses TRBV5-1 and TRBJ2-1; weak D call: TRBD2 (6 bases). In germline, CDR1 is SGHRS, CDR2 YFSETQ. The CDR3 covers 14 residues. Deletions cut 1 base from V and 4 bases from J, with 9 bases between. The CDR3 region has the DNA TGCGCCAGCAGCTTGTCAGGGACTTACAATGAGCAGTTCTTC. Its protein product is CASSLSGTYNEQFF.

The rearrangement links TRBV6-4 to TRBJ2-7; 10 bases align to TRBD2. CDR1 is MRHNA and CDR2 is SNTAGT in the germline V gene. The CDR3 consists of 16 residues. Unmatched junction bases numbered 8, after V lost 0 bases and J lost 6 bases. The CDR3 loop is CASSDSISGRASEQYF. For the CDR3, the DNA is TGTGCCAGCAGTGACTCGATCAGCGGGAGGGCCTCCGAGCAGTACTTC.

Points on this clone: The junction does not match germline at one end; this may be a read error. The same CDR3 also results from other DNA sequences found in this sample. The CDR3 DNA follows: TGTGCCAGCAGCCTGGCGGGAGGGACAGATACGCAATATTTT. Translated: CASSLAGGTDTQYF. The chain has TRBV6-4 and TRBJ2-3; 9 nucleotides match TRBD2. From germline, CDR1 is MRHNA and CDR2 SNTAGT. The CDR3 covers 14 residues.

The genes are TRBV12-5 and TRBJ1-5, with D unclear. The CDR3 length is 13 residues. Per the germline V gene, CDR1 is LGHNT and CDR2 is FRNRAP. Trimming pared 2 bases from V and 5 bases from J, leaving 7 bases between. The CDR3 DNA follows: TGTGCTAGTGGTTTGTCAGAGGATCAGCCCCAGCATTTT. Translated, it gives CASGLSEDQPQHF.

The chain couples TRBV28 to TRBJ2-7; tentative D call: TRBD2 (6 bases). The V gene's germline CDR1 is MDHEN and CDR2 SYDVKM. V was cut by 6 bases and J by 3 bases, with 21 bases left in between. The CDR3 sequence is 16 residues long. For the CDR3, the DNA is TGTGCCAGCAGGTCGATTTTTAGTAGCGGATTCTACGAGCAGTACTTC. Protein product: CASRSIFSSGFYEQYF.

The chain links TRBV28 to TRBJ1-2; TRBD1 aligns across 10 bases. Germline-derived CDR1 and CDR2 are MDHEN and SYDVKM. This CDR3 spans 15 amino acids. The trim removed 8 bases at V and 2 bases at J, leaving 8 bases unmatched. For the CDR3, the DNA is TGTGCCAGCTGTAAACCGGGACAGGGGAACTATGGCTACACCTTC. It codes for CASCKPGQGNYGYTF.

The CDR3 DNA follows: TGTGCCAGCAGCGTGGGGTACGAGCAGTACTTC. Protein product: CASSVGYEQYF. V usage is TRBV5-8 and J usage is TRBJ2-7; no clear D. CDR3 length: 11 residues. V was cut by 4 bases and J by 4 bases, with 6 bases left in between. Looked up from germline, CDR1 is SGHTS and CDR2 is YDEGEE. Based on the CDR3 plus reference TRBV5-8 and TRBJ2-7, the full variable domain is EAGVTQSPTHLIKTRGQQATLRCSPISGHTSVYWYQQALGLGLQFLLWYDEGEERNRGNFPPRFSGRQFPNYSSELNVNALELEDSALYLCASSVGYEQYFGPGTRLTVT.

The chain carries TRBV5-6 and TRBJ2-7; D possibly matches TRBD1 or TRBD2 (5 bases each). Per the germline V gene, CDR1 is SGHDT and CDR2 is YYEEEE. CDR3 length equals 16 residues. V lost 4 bases and J lost 3, with 20 bases in between. Here the CDR3 reads CASSRILRDRDYEQYF. CDR3 sequence (DNA): TGTGCCAGCAGCCGGATTCTCCGGGACCGAGACTACGAGCAGTACTTC.

V and J are TRBV28 and TRBJ2-7; unclear D gene. The CDR3 is 17 residues long. Germline V lookup: CDR1 MDHEN, CDR2 SYDVKM. The ends were cut back, 3 bases at V and 0 bases at J, with 18 bases in the middle. As DNA, the CDR3 is TGTGCCAGCAGTTTTGGGCTCGCCTCTCCCGACTCCTACGAGCAGTACTTC. Protein sequence: CASSFGLASPDSYEQYF. Full variable domain (rest looked up from reference TRBV28 and TRBJ2-7): DVKVTQSSRYLVKRTGEKVFLECVQDMDHENMFWYRQDPGLGLRLIYFSYDVKMKEKGDIPEGYSVSREKKERFSLILESASTNQTSMYLCASSFGLASPDSYEQYFGPGTRLTVT.

This chain uses TRBV6-5 with TRBJ2-2; D is unclear. The germline V gene has CDR1 MNHEY and CDR2 SVGAGI. The ends were cut back, 2 bases at V and 0 bases at J, with 7 bases in the middle. The length of the CDR3 is 15 residues. CDR3 loop: CASSYPQANTGELFF. The CDR3 DNA reads as TGTGCCAGCAGTTACCCCCAGGCGAACACCGGGGAGCTGTTTTTT.